Shown below are 28 T cell receptor beta chains from a single sample sequenced in a study of blood T cell repertoires in COVID-19. Sequencing used immunoSEQ multiplex PCR; TCRdb keeps in-frame clones, though not all of them. The sample consists of around 250,000 clones, 86% of them appearing once. The sequenced sample consisted of peripheral blood. The receptors come from an elderly man with acute or convalescent COVID-19.

This clone turned up a few times. V is TRBV12-5 and J is TRBJ1-2; D is perhaps TRBD1 (6 bases). The CDR3 totals 20 residues. CDR1 is LGHNT and CDR2 is FRNRAP in the germline V gene. V was shortened by 6 bases and J by 0 bases, with 29 bases between the two germline ends. CDR3 DNA sequence: TGTGCTAGTGGCACTGGGGTAAGGAGTATTCCGGGACACGCTAACTATGGCTACACCTTC. Its protein is CASGTGVRSIPGHANYGYTF.

This clone was recorded once. This chain joins TRBV5-1 and TRBJ2-1; 11 bases match TRBD2. CDR1 SGHRS and CDR2 YFSETQ come from the germline V gene. The CDR3 runs to 15 residues. The ends lost 6 bases at V and 7 bases at J; junction bases unmatched: 9. The CDR3: CASIPDSGGANEQFF. The CDR3 DNA reads as TGCGCCAGCATCCCCGATAGCGGGGGGGCGAATGAGCAGTTCTTC. Looking up the rest from reference TRBV5-1 and TRBJ2-1 gives the full variable domain: KAGVTQTPRYLIKTRGQQVTLSCSPISGHRSVSWYQQTPGQGLQFLFEYFSETQRNKGNFPGRFSGRQFSNSRSEMNVSTLELGDSALYLCASIPDSGGANEQFFGPGTRLTVL.

The chain joins TRBV6-6 to TRBJ2-2; maybe TRBD1 (5 bases). Looked up from germline, CDR1 is MNHNY and CDR2 is SVGAGI (reference sequence). The CDR3 contains 15 residues. The germline V and J ends were trimmed by 4 bases and 1 base, with 10 bases remaining between them. The CDR3 bases are TGTGCCAGCAGTTTCGGACACCGGAACACCGGGGAGCTGTTTTTT. Translating it yields CASSFGHRNTGELFF.

In nucleotides, the CDR3 is TGTGCCAGCAGCTTGGGACTCTCAGCCACCTCCTACGAGCAGTACTTC. Translation gives CASSLGLSATSYEQYF. This chain connects TRBV5-4 to TRBJ2-7; no clear D. The ends were cut back, 0 bases at V and 0 bases at J, with 13 bases in the middle. This CDR3 comprises 16 residues. Germline lookup yields CDR1 SGHNT and CDR2 YYREEE (reference sequence).

The V gene is TRBV5-1, the J gene TRBJ2-1; 10 bases match TRBD1. The CDR3 covers 15 residues. The trim removed 0 bases at V and 9 bases at J, leaving 6 bases unmatched. In germline, CDR1 is SGHRS, CDR2 YFSETQ. The chain's CDR3 is CASSLGGTGAVEQFF. Written as DNA, the CDR3 is TGCGCCAGCAGCTTGGGTGGGACAGGGGCGGTTGAGCAGTTCTTC.

The chain is built from TRBV19 and TRBJ2-1, with D tentatively TRBD2 (6 bases). V dropped 3 bases and J dropped 0 bases, with 12 bases sitting between them. The CDR3 is made up of 16 amino acids. The germline gives CDR1 LNHDA, CDR2 SQIVND (reference sequence). The DNA of the CDR3 is TGTGCCAGTAGTATCCGGGGGATTAGCTCCTACAATGAGCAGTTCTTC. Translation: CASSIRGISSYNEQFF. The entire variable domain, with the rest obtained from reference TRBV19 and TRBJ2-1, is as follows: DGGITQSPKYLFRKEGQNVTLSCEQNLNHDAMYWYRQDPGQGLRLIYYSQIVNDFQKGDIAEGYSVSREKKESFPLTVTSAQKNPTAFYLCASSIRGISSYNEQFFGPGTRLTVL.

The chain has TRBV28 and TRBJ2-3; tentatively, D is TRBD2 (6 bases). Trimming pared 8 bases from V and 3 bases from J, leaving 15 bases between. Germline CDR1 MDHEN, CDR2 SYDVKM. The CDR3 is 14 residues long. The CDR3 nucleotides are TGTGCCAGCTTTTCGGGGGTGGGGACAGATACGCAGTATTTT. It encodes CASFSGVGTDTQYF.

The V and J genes are TRBV5-1 and TRBJ1-5; tentatively, D is TRBD1 (6 bases). Trimming stripped 3 bases from V and 8 bases from J, with 15 bases between. Germline values: CDR1 SGHRS, CDR2 YFSETQ. The CDR3 contains 14 residues. The CDR3 reads CASSSIGGVEPQHF. DNA of the CDR3: TGCGCCAGCAGCTCCATAGGGGGTGTTGAGCCCCAGCATTTT.

V gene TRBV6-2 or TRBV6-3 combines with J gene TRBJ1-3; D remains ambiguous. The CDR3 has 15 residues. Trimming took 2 bases from V and 2 from J, leaving 10 bases between them. Germline assignment: CDR1 MNHEY and CDR2 SVGEGT. CDR3 nucleotide sequence: TGTGCCAGCAGTTACAGTGTGGGAGCTGGAAACACCATATATTTT. This encodes CASSYSVGAGNTIYF.

V and J are TRBV29-1 and TRBJ1-1; the D gene is possibly TRBD1 (6 bases). The V and J ends lost 2 bases and 4 bases respectively, with 11 bases between them. The CDR3 runs to 13 residues. Germline CDR1 SQVTM, CDR2 ANQGSEA. CDR3 in DNA: TGCAGCGTTGAACGGATCAGGGGCACTGAAGCTTTCTTT. Protein product: CSVERIRGTEAFF. The complete variable domain, with remaining parts taken from reference TRBV29-1 and TRBJ1-1, reads SAVISQKPSRDICQRGTSLTIQCQVDSQVTMMFWYRQQPGQSLTLIATANQGSEATYESGFVIDKFPISRPNLTFSTLTVSNMSPEDSSIYLCSVERIRGTEAFFGQGTRLTVV.

This clone appeared a single time. This sequence joins TRBV5-1 and TRBJ2-2, with TRBD1 matching over 8 bases. Trimming removed 2 bases from V and 7 bases from J; junction bases left unmatched: 7. The CDR3 is 15 amino acids. Per germline, CDR1 SGHRS and CDR2 YFSETQ. The CDR3 region has the DNA TGCGCCAGCAGCTTCGGGCAGGGGGCTGTCGGGGAGCTGTTTTTT. It is translated as CASSFGQGAVGELFF.

The V gene is TRBV9, the J gene TRBJ2-1; 10 nucleotides align to TRBD2. Trimming took 3 bases from V and 0 from J; bases not matched to a gene: 9. Germline lookup yields CDR1 SGDLS and CDR2 YYNGEE. The CDR3 extends over 18 amino acids. The CDR3 nucleotides are TGTGCCAGCAGCGGAGGACTAGCGGTGTCAAGCTCCTACAATGAGCAGTTCTTC. It translates to CASSGGLAVSSSYNEQFF.

V is TRBV4-1 and J is TRBJ2-1; TRBD1 is a possible D gene (5 bases). Trimming removed 0 bases at V and 0 bases at J, with 15 bases between. This CDR3 is 18 amino acids long. The germline gives CDR1 MGHRA, CDR2 YSYEKL. The CDR3 here is CASSQETQGLSSYNEQFF. CDR3 nucleotide sequence: TGCGCCAGCAGCCAAGAGACTCAGGGCCTGAGCTCCTACAATGAGCAGTTCTTC.

The chain uses TRBV2 and TRBJ2-3; 7 bases are a match to TRBD1. The CDR3 sequence is 15 residues long. From germline, CDR1 is SNHLY and CDR2 FYNNEI. J lost 0 bases, V lost 8 bases, and 8 bases had no gene match. This CDR3 is CASGSDRLSTDTQYF. DNA of the CDR3: TGTGCCAGCGGTTCGGACAGGCTTAGCACAGATACGCAGTATTTT.

The rearrangement links TRBV7-2 to TRBJ2-2; D is uncertain. Germline V gene data show CDR1 as SGHTA and CDR2 as FQGNSA. CDR3 length: 17 residues. The V end lost 3 bases, the J end lost 0 bases, and 14 bases lay between the germline ends. DNA for the CDR3: TGTGCCAGCAGCTTGGGCAGGCGCTCTTCGAACACCGGGGAGCTGTTTTTT. It translates to CASSLGRRSSNTGELFF.

The rearrangement uses TRBV11-2 and TRBJ1-2, with D unclear. Germline V gene sequence: CDR1 SGHAT, CDR2 FQNNGV. The CDR3 is 14 residues long. The ends were cut back, 3 bases at V and 2 bases at J, with 10 bases in the middle. The CDR3 is CASSFDTLNYGYTF. CDR3 coding DNA: TGTGCCAGCAGCTTCGACACTTTAAACTATGGCTACACCTTC.

The chain couples TRBV7-9 to TRBJ2-6, with 8 bases that match TRBD2. The CDR3 has 17 residues. The junction had 12 bases not matched to a gene; V was cut back by 7 bases and J by 4 bases. The germline CDR1 and CDR2 sequences are SEHNR and FQNEAQ (reference sequence). CDR3 sequence: CASTPRGGRAGANVLTF. The CDR3 DNA follows: TGTGCCAGCACCCCTCGGGGGGGACGTGCAGGGGCCAACGTCCTGACTTTC.

This chain uses TRBV7-9 with TRBJ1-2; maybe TRBD1 (5 bases). The V end lost 6 bases, the J end lost 4 bases, and 12 bases lay between the germline ends. This CDR3 comprises 13 residues. Germline V gene data show CDR1 as SEHNR and CDR2 as FQNEAQ (reference sequence). The CDR3 loop reads CASRGVAGYGYTF. DNA of the CDR3: TGTGCCAGCAGAGGGGTCGCTGGCTATGGCTACACCTTC. Full variable domain (remainder filled in from reference TRBV7-9 and TRBJ1-2): DTGVSQNPRHKITKRGQNVTFRCDPISEHNRLYWYRQTLGQGPEFLTYFQNEAQLEKSRLLSDRFSAERPKGSFSTLEIQRTEQGDSAMYLCASRGVAGYGYTFGSGTRLTVV.

The V and J genes are TRBV5-8 and TRBJ1-5; 12 bases agree with TRBD1. CDR3 size: 15 residues. Germline V gives CDR1 SGHTS, CDR2 YDEGEE. After removal of 4 bases from V and 6 bases from J, the junction contained 5 bases not matched to a gene. The CDR3 DNA reads TGTGCCAGCAGCACCGGGACAGGGGGCCTTCAGCCCCAGCATTTT. It yields the protein CASSTGTGGLQPQHF. Filled out from reference TRBV5-8 and TRBJ1-5, the complete variable domain reads EAGVTQSPTHLIKTRGQQATLRCSPISGHTSVYWYQQALGLGLQFLLWYDEGEERNRGNFPPRFSGRQFPNYSSELNVNALELEDSALYLCASSTGTGGLQPQHFGDGTRLSIL.

V is TRBV27 and J is TRBJ1-1; no clear D gene. Germline loops: CDR1 MNHEY, CDR2 SMNVEV (reference sequence). The CDR3 is 13 amino acids. The V end was cut by 5 bases, the J end by 4 bases, with 11 bases between. CDR3 bases: TGTGCCAGCAGTCCCCGCCCGAGCACTGAAGCTTTCTTT. Residues: CASSPRPSTEAFF.

This clone was counted once. The J gene is TRBJ1-2, the V gene TRBV3-1 (or the pseudogene TRBV3-2); D remains unclear. With 2 bases removed from V and 7 bases from J, the gap between germline ends came to 14 bases. The CDR3 loop spans 14 amino acids. Germline CDR1 LGHDT, CDR2 YNNKEL (reference sequence). CDR3 DNA sequence: TGTGCCAGCAGCCAAATTGAGGGCTCTGGTGGCTACACCTTC. It is translated as CASSQIEGSGGYTF.

This chain connects TRBV4-3 to TRBJ1-2; 7 bases align to TRBD1. J lost 4 bases, V lost 4 bases, and 6 bases had no gene match. Germline V gene lookup returns CDR1 LGHNA and CDR2 YSLEER. The CDR3 covers 14 residues. CDR3 region: CASSPTGDGYGYTF. The CDR3 DNA reads TGCGCCAGCAGCCCAACAGGGGACGGCTATGGCTACACCTTC.

This clone was observed a handful of times. The V call is TRBV19, the J call TRBJ1-1, with a tentative D call TRBD1 (6 bases). With 4 bases removed from V and 4 bases from J, the gap between germline ends came to 22 bases. The CDR3 runs to 17 residues. Germline V lookup: CDR1 LNHDA, CDR2 SQIVND (reference sequence). The CDR3 reads CASSKGQVPPYGTEAFF. For the CDR3, the DNA is TGTGCCAGTAGTAAGGGACAAGTTCCCCCCTATGGCACTGAAGCTTTCTTT.

The chain carries TRBV6-2 or TRBV6-3 and TRBJ1-1; 8 nucleotides line up with TRBD1. The V gene's germline CDR1 is MNHEY and CDR2 SVGEGT. J lost 5 bases, V lost 6 bases, and 2 bases had no gene match. The CDR3 extends over 12 amino acids. CDR3 in amino acids: CASSWTGTEAFF. In nucleotides, the CDR3 is TGTGCCAGCAGCTGGACAGGGACTGAAGCTTTCTTT.

V gene TRBV25-1 combines with J gene TRBJ2-7; D is undetermined. Germline assignment: CDR1 MGHDK and CDR2 SYGVNS. V was pared by 1 base and J by 2 bases, with 12 bases between. The length of the CDR3 is 15 residues. As DNA, the CDR3 is TGTGCCAGCAGTGAATCGGCACAGATTACCTACGAGCAGTACTTC. It is translated as CASSESAQITYEQYF.

The V and J genes are TRBV6-2 or TRBV6-3 and TRBJ2-2; D is uncertain. Trimming took 0 bases from V and 2 from J, leaving 7 bases between them. The CDR3 has 15 residues. Germline lookup yields CDR1 MNHEY and CDR2 SVGEGT. The CDR3 is CASSYSTTNTGELFF. CDR3 DNA sequence: TGTGCCAGCAGTTACTCGACAACTAACACCGGGGAGCTGTTTTTT.

The DNA of the CDR3 is TGTGCCAGCACCCAGGGTAACTATGGCTACACCTTC. The encoded protein is CASTQGNYGYTF. V is TRBV28 and J is TRBJ1-2; perhaps TRBD1 as D (5 bases). V lost 7 bases to trimming and J lost 1 base, with 7 bases between them. The germline gives CDR1 MDHEN, CDR2 SYDVKM. This CDR3 has 12 amino acids.

This chain joins TRBV5-1 and TRBJ1-3; 7 bases map to TRBD1. V dropped 4 bases and J dropped 4; count of bases not matched to a gene: 8. The CDR3 totals 15 residues. Germline loops: CDR1 SGHRS, CDR2 YFSETQ. The CDR3 bases are TGCGCCAGCAGCAACACAGGGGCGGGAGGAAACACCATATATTTT. Protein: CASSNTGAGGNTIYF.